This T cell receptor beta chain emerged from a study of Tregs in tolerant kidney transplant recipients. Produced via immunoSEQ multiplex PCR; TCRdb's table is partial and in-frame only. The repertoire table contains tens of thousands of clones. V lost 2 bases and J 3 bases, leaving 13 bases between the germline ends. The CDR3 spans 15 residues. Looked up from germline, CDR1 is KGHSH and CDR2 is LQKENI. A remark on this clone: Sequencing ends 3 residues short of the CDR3 end; the germline J gene provides the rest.

The receptor was isolated from a human donor who received a combined kidney and bone marrow transplant. This specimen was CD8+ T cells from blood, taken before the transplant. V usage is TRBV18 and J usage is TRBJ2-5, with D perhaps TRBD1 (5 bases). CDR3 DNA (partial): TGTGCCAGCTCACCAGAGAGACAGTCAAAAGAGACC. Translated, it gives CASSPERQSKET. The entire CDR3 protein reads CASSPERQSKETQYF.